These 6 T cell receptor beta chains came from one sample sequenced in a study of CXCR3-negative and CXCR3-positive naive CD8 T cells. The antigens of these receptors remain unknown. Via 5' RACE with UMI labels, TRB cDNA libraries were prepared. Reanalyzing the 5' RACE reads, TCRdb keeps one entry per CDR3 protein, without DNA. The table for this sample gives tens of thousands of distinct CDR3 sequences. Study-wide findings and caveats: When CXCR3-positive naive cells were set against CXCR3-negative naive cells, the former had more hydrophobic TRB CDR3s.

Source material: naive CXCR3+ CD8+ T cells from blood. Described subset: CD45RO-CCR7+CD27+CD95- naive CD8+ T cells expressing CXCR3 (TNR3+). These receptors were taken from a human donor in good health. Some clones in this sample may be carry-over from other donors' samples.

The chain links TRBV29-1 to TRBJ2-3; TCRdb returns TRBD1, unconfirmable since there is no DNA. CDR1 and CDR2 (germline): SQVTM, ANQGSEA. CDR3 size: 14 residues. This CDR3 is CSVEGGDSTDTQYF.

This chain joins TRBV28 and TRBJ1-4. The germline V gene has CDR1 MDHEN and CDR2 SYDVKM. The CDR3 length is 14 residues. The CDR3 loop reads CASSPLGGEEKLFF.

This chain links TRBV12-3 or TRBV12-4 with TRBJ2-1; the D call from TCRdb, TRBD1, cannot be confirmed without DNA. This CDR3 region has 14 residues. CDR3: CASSELTGVDEQFF.

The V gene is TRBV5-1, the J gene TRBJ1-5; TCRdb's D gene call, TRBD1, goes unchecked for lack of DNA. CDR1 is SGHRS, CDR2 YFSETQ, per germline. This CDR3 is 15 amino acids long. Here the CDR3 reads CASSPEGTLGQPQHF.

The chain recombines TRBV7-9 with TRBJ2-7; no DNA is available, so the TRBD2 call from TCRdb remains unchecked. The CDR3 consists of 14 residues. The germline gives CDR1 SEHNR, CDR2 FQNEAQ (reference sequence). The CDR3 sequence: CASSPRGLPYEQYF.

The chain joins TRBV20-1 to TRBJ2-5; the D call from TCRdb, TRBD2, cannot be confirmed without DNA. This CDR3 contains 14 residues. Germline loops: CDR1 DFQATT, CDR2 SNEGSKA (reference sequence). The CDR3 loop reads CSAPFREGVETQYF.